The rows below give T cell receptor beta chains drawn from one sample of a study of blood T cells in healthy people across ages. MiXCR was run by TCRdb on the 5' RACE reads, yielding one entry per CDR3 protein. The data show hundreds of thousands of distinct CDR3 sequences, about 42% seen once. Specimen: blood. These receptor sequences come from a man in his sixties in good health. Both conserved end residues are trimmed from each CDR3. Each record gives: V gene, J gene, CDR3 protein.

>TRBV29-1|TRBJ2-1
SVARGQGNYNEQF
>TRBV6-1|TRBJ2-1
ASRVGEGSYNEQF
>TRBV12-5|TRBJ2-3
ASGGASTDTQY
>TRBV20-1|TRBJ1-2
SARDPTGPDYGYT
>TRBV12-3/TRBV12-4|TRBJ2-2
ASIGLANTGELF
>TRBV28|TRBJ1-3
ASSSGNTIY
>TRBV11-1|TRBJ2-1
ASSLRDPGANEQF
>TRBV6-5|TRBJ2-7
ASSYSFRGQGEQY
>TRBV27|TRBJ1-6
ASSGGGPGSPLH
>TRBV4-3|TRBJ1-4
ASSPEGTQKRGLF
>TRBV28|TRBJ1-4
ASGPRGRGEKLF
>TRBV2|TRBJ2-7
ASSSVGVDMDEQY
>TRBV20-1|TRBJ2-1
SAYRDRSYNEQF
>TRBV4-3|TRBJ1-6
ASSQDVAGLSPLH
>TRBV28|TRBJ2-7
ASSPHSPGKAYEQY
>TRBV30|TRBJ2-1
AWSVGELEINEQF
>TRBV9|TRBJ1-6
ASSVDRANSPLH
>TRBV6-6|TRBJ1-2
ASSGTGDNQGYT
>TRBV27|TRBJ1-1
ASSFRGGLEAF
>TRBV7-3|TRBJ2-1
ASSRGEGRINEQF
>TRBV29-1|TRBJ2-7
SVLGGVVSYEQY
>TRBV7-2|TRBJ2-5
ASNQGGGETQY
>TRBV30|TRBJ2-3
GWSVRGRGKTDTQY
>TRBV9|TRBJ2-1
ASSVDPYNEQF